A selection of T cell receptor beta chains follows, all from one sample in a study of blood T cell repertoires in COVID-19. This table comes from immunoSEQ multiplex PCR, and its TCRdb copy is limited to in-frame clones, with some not included. The sample carries approximately 260,000 clones, roughly nine tenths recorded once. The material sequenced was peripheral blood. These TCRs come from a man aged 55 to 70 who had recovered from COVID-19. Both conserved end residues are part of each CDR3. The order of the fields is D gene, CDR3 length, V gene, J gene, clone size, CDR3 protein, CDR3 DNA. A D gene is named only where the DNA matches it firmly. Rows may omit the clone size; those that give it use once, few, many or a size class.

NA	15	TRBV20-1	TRBJ2-1	NA	CSASGGGAQDNEQFF	TGCAGTGCTAGTGGTGGGGGGGCTCAGGACAATGAGCAGTTCTTC
NA	14	TRBV5-1	TRBJ1-4	few	CASSSGEDNEKLFF	TGCGCCAGCAGCAGCGGGGAGGACAATGAAAAACTGTTTTTT
NA	16	TRBV11-2	TRBJ2-3	once	CASSLVRGWGTDTQYF	TGTGCCAGCAGCTTGGTCAGGGGCTGGGGGACAGATACGCAGTATTTT
TRBD2	15	TRBV24-1	TRBJ2-5	NA	CATSDRGREQETQYF	TGTGCCACCAGTGACCGGGGGAGGGAGCAAGAGACCCAGTACTTC
NA	16	TRBV7-9	TRBJ1-4	NA	CASSFFFAGFNEKLFF	TGTGCCAGCAGCTTCTTTTTCGCGGGTTTTAATGAAAAACTGTTTTTT
TRBD2	18	TRBV5-1	TRBJ2-3	NA	CASSAGTSGFYSTDTQYF	TGCGCCAGCAGCGCCGGGACTAGCGGATTCTATAGCACAGATACGCAGTATTTT
NA	15	TRBV5-6	TRBJ2-5	NA	CASSLGLQGQETQYF	TGTGCCAGCAGCTTGGGGCTCCAGGGACAAGAGACCCAGTACTTC
TRBD1	18	TRBV24-1	TRBJ2-3	NA	CATSDTGGDPASTDTQYF	TGTGCCACCAGTGATACAGGGGGCGACCCAGCAAGCACAGATACGCAGTATTTT
TRBD2	19	TRBV3-1/TRBV3-2	TRBJ2-5	NA	CASSLEGAPTSGVRETQYF	TGTGCCAGCAGCCTCGAGGGGGCCCCTACTAGCGGGGTGCGAGAGACCCAGTACTTC
NA	16	TRBV6-1	TRBJ2-7	NA	CASSENEVWGVGEQYF	TGTGCCAGCAGTGAAAATGAGGTGTGGGGGGTGGGAGAGCAGTACTTC
NA	15	TRBV11-3	TRBJ2-1	NA	CASSPGGSRNNEQFF	TGTGCCAGCAGCCCGGGGGGCTCGCGAAACAATGAGCAGTTCTTC
NA	11	TRBV29-1	TRBJ1-4	NA	CSVDGGEKLFF	TGCAGCGTTGACGGGGGGGAAAAACTGTTTTTT
NA	14	TRBV5-5	TRBJ2-1	NA	CASSSSRAANEQFF	TGTGCCAGCAGCTCATCGAGGGCCGCGAATGAGCAGTTCTTC
NA	13	TRBV5-8	TRBJ1-5	NA	CASSRKSSVSQHF	TGTGCCAGCAGCCGCAAAAGTTCGGTGTCCCAGCATTTT
TRBD1	17	TRBV19	TRBJ1-2	NA	CASSSRGRQGSNYGYTF	TGTGCCAGTAGTTCCCGAGGGAGACAGGGAAGCAACTATGGCTACACCTTC
TRBD1	14	TRBV7-2	TRBJ1-6	NA	CASRDRQGRSPLHF	TGTGCCAGCAGAGATCGACAGGGACGATCACCCCTCCACTTT
NA	20	TRBV21-1	TRBJ2-3	NA	CASSLTTWREGGHSTDTQYF	TGTGCCAGCAGCCTGACCACCTGGAGGGAAGGGGGCCACTCCACAGATACGCAGTATTTT
NA	13	TRBV2	TRBJ2-1	once	CASNPDMSPERFF	TGTGCCAGCAACCCGGACATGTCGCCGGAGCGGTTCTTC
NA	13	TRBV20-1	TRBJ2-5	NA	CSASNPSQETQYF	TGCAGTGCTAGTAATCCTAGCCAAGAGACCCAGTACTTC